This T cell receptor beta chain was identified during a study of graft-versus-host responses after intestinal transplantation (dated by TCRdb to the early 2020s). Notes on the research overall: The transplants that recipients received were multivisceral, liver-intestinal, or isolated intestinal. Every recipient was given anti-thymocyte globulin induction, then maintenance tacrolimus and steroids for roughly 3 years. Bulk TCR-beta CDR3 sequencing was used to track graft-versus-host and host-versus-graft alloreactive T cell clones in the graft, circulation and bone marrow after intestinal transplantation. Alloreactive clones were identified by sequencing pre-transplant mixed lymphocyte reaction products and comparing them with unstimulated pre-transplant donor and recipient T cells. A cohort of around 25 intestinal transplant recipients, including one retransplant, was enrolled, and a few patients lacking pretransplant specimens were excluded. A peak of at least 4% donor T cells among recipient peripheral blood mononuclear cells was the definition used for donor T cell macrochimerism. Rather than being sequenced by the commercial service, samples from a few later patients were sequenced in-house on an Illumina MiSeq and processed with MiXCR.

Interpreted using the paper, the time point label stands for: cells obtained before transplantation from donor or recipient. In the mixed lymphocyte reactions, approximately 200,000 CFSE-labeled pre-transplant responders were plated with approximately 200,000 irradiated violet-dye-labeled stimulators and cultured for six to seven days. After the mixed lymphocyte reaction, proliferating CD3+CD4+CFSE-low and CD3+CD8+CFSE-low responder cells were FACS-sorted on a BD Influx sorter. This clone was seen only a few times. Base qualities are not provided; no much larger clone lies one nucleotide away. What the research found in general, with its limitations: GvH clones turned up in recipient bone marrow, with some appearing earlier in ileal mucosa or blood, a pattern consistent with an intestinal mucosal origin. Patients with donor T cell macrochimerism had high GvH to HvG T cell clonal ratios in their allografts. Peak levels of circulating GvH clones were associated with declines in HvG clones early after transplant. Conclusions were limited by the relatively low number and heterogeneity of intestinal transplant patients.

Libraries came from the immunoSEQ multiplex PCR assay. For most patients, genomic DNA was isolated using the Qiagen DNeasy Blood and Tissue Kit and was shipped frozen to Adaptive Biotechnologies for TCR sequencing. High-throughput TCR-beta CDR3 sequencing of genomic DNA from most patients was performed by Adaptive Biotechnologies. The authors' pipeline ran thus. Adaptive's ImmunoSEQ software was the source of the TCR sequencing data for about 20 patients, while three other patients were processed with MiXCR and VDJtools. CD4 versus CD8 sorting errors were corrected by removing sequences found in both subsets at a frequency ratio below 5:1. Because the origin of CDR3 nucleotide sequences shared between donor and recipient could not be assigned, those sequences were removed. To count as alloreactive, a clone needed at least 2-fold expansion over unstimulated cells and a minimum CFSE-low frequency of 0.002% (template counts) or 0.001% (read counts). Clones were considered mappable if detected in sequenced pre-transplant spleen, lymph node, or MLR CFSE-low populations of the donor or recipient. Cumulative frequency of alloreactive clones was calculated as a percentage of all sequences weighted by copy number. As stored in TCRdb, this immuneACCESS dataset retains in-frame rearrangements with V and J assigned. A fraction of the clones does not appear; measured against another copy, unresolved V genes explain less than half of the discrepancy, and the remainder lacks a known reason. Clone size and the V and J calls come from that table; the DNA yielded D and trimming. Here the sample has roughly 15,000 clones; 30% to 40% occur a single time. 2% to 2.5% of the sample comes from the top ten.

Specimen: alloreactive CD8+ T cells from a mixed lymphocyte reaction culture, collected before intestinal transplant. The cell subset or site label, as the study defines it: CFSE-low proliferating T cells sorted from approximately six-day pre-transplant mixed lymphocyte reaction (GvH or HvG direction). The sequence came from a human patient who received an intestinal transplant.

This receptor carries the CDR3 CASSLDGANAQYF. The nucleotide sequence reads as follows: TGTGCCAGCAGCTTAGATGGGGCTAACGCTCAGTACTTC. The chain joins TRBV7-9 to TRBJ2-4, with TRBD1 as a weak D call on 5 bases. CDR1 and CDR2, per the germline V gene (reference sequence), are SEHNR and FQNEAQ. There are 13 amino acids in the CDR3, from cysteine to phenylalanine inclusive. Only CDR3 DNA remains: 39 bases, in frame from the first base. V and J lose 1 base and 12 bases, and a span of 13 bases separates them.